This TCR beta chain originates from a study of regulatory T cells in long-lasting Graves disease. This CDR3 region has 14 residues. The germline gives CDR1 SGHVS, CDR2 FQNEAQ. Trimming cost V 6 bases and J 5 bases; bases outside gene matches: 6. This clonotype was seen ten or more times. Its antigen is as yet unknown. Investigators prepared the TCR beta libraries by applying iRepertoire HTBI primers and Arm-PCR of CDR3 regions. One entry per CDR3 protein results from TCRdb running MiXCR on the multiplex PCR reads. The sample records hundreds of thousands of distinct CDR3 sequences, around 16% being singletons. Whole-study findings and limits: Favoring TRBV28, TRBJ1-2 and TRBJ2-5 was a feature seen in persistent disease. Newly diagnosed patients had higher TCR diversity than persistent Graves' patients did.

Time point: newly diagnosed GD, antithyroid drugs for less than 3 months. The TCR library was prepared using RNA isolated from PBMCs. These same records also appear under a second study, on T cells in Graves' hyperthyroidism and ophthalmopathy. That report adds: Patients aged 18 to 65 had newly diagnosed hyperthyroidism lasting under 2 months. Progression to ophthalmopathy was predicted a median of roughly 6.6 months early.

Sequences were derived from peripheral blood mononuclear cells (PBMCs), sampled at new diagnosis, from a patient treated with antithyroid drugs. The rearrangement links TRBV7-8 to TRBJ2-5, with 10 nucleotides matching TRBD2. This TCR derives from a woman aged 40-60 years with Graves disease. The chain's CDR3 is CASSQGLAAETQYF. In DNA, the CDR3 is TGTGCCAGCAGTCAAGGACTAGCGGCGGAGACCCAGTACTTC.